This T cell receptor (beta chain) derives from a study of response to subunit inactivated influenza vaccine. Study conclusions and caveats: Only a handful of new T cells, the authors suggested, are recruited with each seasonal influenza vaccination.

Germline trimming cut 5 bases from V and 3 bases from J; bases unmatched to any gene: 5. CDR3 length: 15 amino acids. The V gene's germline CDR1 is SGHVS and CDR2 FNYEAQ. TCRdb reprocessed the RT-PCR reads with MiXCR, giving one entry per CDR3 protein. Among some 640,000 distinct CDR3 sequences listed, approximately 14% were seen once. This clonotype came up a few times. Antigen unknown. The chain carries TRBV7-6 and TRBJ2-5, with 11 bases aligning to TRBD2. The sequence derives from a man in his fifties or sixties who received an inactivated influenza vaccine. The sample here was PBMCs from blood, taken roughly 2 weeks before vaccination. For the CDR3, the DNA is TGTGCCAGCAGCATTAGCGGGGGGGCTGAAGAGACCCAGTACTTC. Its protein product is CASSISGGAEETQYF.